This T cell receptor beta chain was retrieved from a study of blood T cells in healthy people across ages (dated by TCRdb to about 2015). Study-wide context: In model experiments, template switching captured roughly one uniquely barcoded TCR beta cDNA molecule for every two T cells. The study measured age-related changes in TCR beta repertoire diversity using deep sequencing normalized with unique cDNA molecular identifiers. Donors were grouped into four age groups: young (average approximately 15 years), middle-aged (roughly 40), aged (roughly 67) and long-lived (roughly 80). For two donors (one aged 18 to 29 and one aged 80 or older), the study analyzed two additional independent replicas of 1 million unique cDNA reads from the same blood draw.

Library preparation used 5' RACE. The sequencer listed for this sample is Illumina HiSeq 2500. A second PCR of about 7 to 12 cycles was run with a J-beta primer mix and a sample-barcoded 5' primer. Each TCR beta cDNA molecule received a unique molecular identifier from a template-switch 5' adaptor carrying 12 random nucleotides. At least 3 million CDR3-containing paired-end reads were obtained from each sample. All of the RNA was converted into first-strand cDNA using the Mint cDNA synthesis kit, with a TRBC-specific oligonucleotide serving as the primer. Following uracil-DNA glycosylase treatment, a first 18-cycle PCR with universal primers M1SS and BC2_uni_R was performed on all cDNA. Processing in the source paper ran as follows. For normalization, 1 million high-quality reads were randomly selected from each sample, with every read carrying a distinct molecular identifier. Instead of being binned into consensus sequences, reads that shared molecular identifiers were thrown out. MiTCR, set to a Q25 quality threshold and the strictest error-elimination algorithm, was used for CDR3 identification, clonotype clustering and error correction. A nonparametric unseen species model with Euler transformation was used to estimate lower-bound total TCR beta diversity. TCRdb applied fastp at Q25 and MiXCR to the public reads, then kept only in-frame beta chains. Here each entry gathers all rows of one CDR3 protein and keeps the most common genes and DNA. The V and J calls and clone size come from TCRdb's table, not from the authors' own analysis. The sample table holds 800,000 to 950,000 distinct CDR3 sequences, of which approximately 32% were seen once. Roughly 10% of the sample comes from the top ten.

This clonotype was recorded many times. No antigen is known for it. Base qualities are not provided; no much larger clone lies one nucleotide away. Its CDR3 holds 15 amino acids, cysteine through phenylalanine. Here the CDR3 DNA is all that survives: 45 bases in frame from base 1. CDR1 SGHKS and CDR2 YYEKEE are derived from the germline V gene (reference sequence). The germline V end is reduced by 6 bases and the J end by 4 bases; junction bases left unmatched: 10. What the authors observed across the whole study: Bulk unsorted PBMC profiling prevented conclusive comparison of naive and antigen-experienced compartments. As age increased, observed TCR beta diversity per million T cells dropped in a roughly linear way, and a significant reduction was already evident by age about 40. Donor CMV infection status was unknown, potentially confounding age-related changes in expanded clonotypes. Estimates of total diversity based on one million sequenced T cells were regarded as lower bounds and as underestimates. The percentage of naive T cells measured by flow cytometry correlated strongly with observed TCR beta diversity. The long-lived group showed more naive CD4+ T cells, fewer expanded clones and increased TCR diversity than the aged group, suggesting age selection.

Donors were a few dozen systemically healthy Caucasian individuals from Russia aged roughly 6 to 90 years. About 9.8 milliliters of peripheral blood were drawn from each donor into EDTA-treated Vacutainer tubes. PBMCs were isolated by Ficoll-Paque density-gradient centrifugation, with at least 7 million obtained per sample. Trizol reagent was used to extract total RNA from the PBMCs, yielding at least 5.5 micrograms per sample. For every donor, flow cytometry on a PBMC aliquot measured the percentage of naive CD45RAhigh/CD27high T cells. This sample was shared with a second study, whose subject was T cells of mothers and their children. The second publication reports: Nine systemically healthy Caucasian individuals, comprising three mothers and their six children, were included as donors. cDNA synthesis consumed the entire amount of extracted RNA, loaded at 1.5 ug RNA in each 15 ul reaction. In the second PCR, sample barcodes and 2-4 random nucleotides were introduced via the M1S primer. Over 9 million TCR beta CDR3 reads came from each mother, compared with about 3 million reads from each child. Thymic selection shapes the output of TCR recombination in a similar way in related and unrelated pairs, and inherited differences have a minor effect. Normalized repertoire overlap was always slightly but never significantly higher in related than unrelated mother-child pairs. With a sensitivity of approximately 96 clones per million clonotypes, no persistent microchimeric T cell clones were detected. The study used deep NGS to compare TCR beta repertoires of mothers and children, seeking features distinguishing related mother-child pairs from unrelated individuals. On average, the children were roughly 12 +/- 4 years old, while the mothers were approximately 40 +/- 4 years old. After adapter ligation was performed with NEBNext reagents, the libraries were sequenced on an Illumina HiSeq 2000 with 100+100 nt paired-end reads. To avoid cross-contamination, the mother libraries and the child libraries were prepared a month apart and sequenced in separate runs. For each donor, somewhere between roughly 450,000 and 2,100,000 distinct TCR beta clonotypes were identified. Naive TCR beta clonotypes were estimated from low-frequency clonotypes matched to each donor's FACS-determined naive share, without sorting.

The TCR sequence derives from a woman aged 40 to 49 in good health. Input material: blood. The chain is made from TRBV5-5 and TRBJ2-1; 7 of the junction bases match TRBD2. Here is the DNA: TGTGCCAGCATCGGGACTACCTCCAGTTACAATGAGCAGTTCTTC. This codes for CASIGTTSSYNEQFF.